Here is one T cell receptor (beta chain) with its context. The sample originates from a study of blood T cell repertoires in COVID-19. Profiled with immunoSEQ multiplex PCR; TCRdb holds only in-frame clones, not every one. The sample has 200,000 to 300,000 clones, about 86% seen once; the top ten hold 6.2%. Sample: peripheral blood. This clonotype originated in a man aged 60-69 years with acute or convalescent COVID-19.

CDR3 sequence (DNA): TGTGCCAGCAGCCGGACAGGGGGTTCGGGGAACACCATATATTTT. Amino acids: CASSRTGGSGNTIYF. The rearrangement links TRBV28 to TRBJ1-3; 10 nucleotides agree with TRBD1. The length of the CDR3 is 15 residues. Germline V gene lookup returns CDR1 MDHEN and CDR2 SYDVKM. Trimming removed 6 bases from V and 7 bases from J; junction bases left unmatched: 9. The full variable domain, rest sourced from reference TRBV28 and TRBJ1-3, is DVKVTQSSRYLVKRTGEKVFLECVQDMDHENMFWYRQDPGLGLRLIYFSYDVKMKEKGDIPEGYSVSREKKERFSLILESASTNQTSMYLCASSRTGGSGNTIYFGEGSWLTVV.